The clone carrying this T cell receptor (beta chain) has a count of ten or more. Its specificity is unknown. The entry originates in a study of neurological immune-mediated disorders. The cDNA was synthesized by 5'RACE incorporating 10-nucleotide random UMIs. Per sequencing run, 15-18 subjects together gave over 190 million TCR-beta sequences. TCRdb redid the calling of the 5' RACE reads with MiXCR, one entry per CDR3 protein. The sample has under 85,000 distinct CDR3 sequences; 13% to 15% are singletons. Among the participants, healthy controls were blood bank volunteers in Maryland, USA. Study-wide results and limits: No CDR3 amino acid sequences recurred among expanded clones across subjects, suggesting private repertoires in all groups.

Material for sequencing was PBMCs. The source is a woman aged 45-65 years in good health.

Here the CDR3 DNA reads TGCGCCAGCAGACCCAGACCGTACTCTGGAAACACCATATATTTT. Its translation is CASRPRPYSGNTIYF. This chain links TRBV5-1 with TRBJ1-3; D is ambiguous. The length of the CDR3 is 15 residues. Germline V gives CDR1 SGHRS, CDR2 YFSETQ. The ends were cut back, 5 bases at V and 0 bases at J, with 12 bases in the middle.